These 21 T cell receptor beta chains were all obtained from the same sample, sequenced in a study of T-cell reconstitution after alpha-beta-depleted transplantation in children. Preparation of the TCRbeta library used unique molecular identifiers. Each CDR3 protein is one row after TCRdb ran MiXCR on the PCR reads. The sample records just over 950,000 distinct CDR3 sequences, roughly 29% being singletons. Source: PBMCs, mostly from graft donor cells, taken 360 days after TCRalphabeta/CD19-depleted stem cell transplant. These receptors came from a boy under three years old who had a stem cell transplant for SCID, so the T cells may come from the graft donor.

This clonotype was observed a handful of times. The V gene is TRBV6-5, the J gene TRBJ2-1; 13 bases fit TRBD2. V was clipped by 2 bases and J by 7 bases; unmatched bases: 5. Per germline, CDR1 MNHEY and CDR2 SVGAGI. CDR3 size: 16 residues. CDR3 sequence: CASSYPTSGGVNEQFF. DNA of the CDR3: TGTGCCAGCAGTTACCCCACTAGCGGGGGGGTGAATGAGCAGTTCTTC.

The V call is TRBV20-1, the J call TRBJ2-3; D remains ambiguous. The CDR3 length is 15 residues. Germline V gene sequence: CDR1 DFQATT, CDR2 SNEGSKA (reference sequence). V was clipped by 6 bases and J by 0 bases, with 16 bases between them. CDR3 nucleotide sequence: TGCAGTGCGGGTTTACAAGGGCCCAGCACAGATACGCAGTATTTT. Translating gives CSAGLQGPSTDTQYF.

This clonotype came up many times. The rearrangement links TRBV20-1 to TRBJ2-1; 12 bases are shared with TRBD2. V dropped 2 bases and J dropped 4; count of bases not matched to a gene: 3. This CDR3 region has 15 residues. Germline V gives CDR1 DFQATT, CDR2 SNEGSKA (reference sequence). Here the CDR3 reads CSARYGLAGYNEQFF. CDR3 nucleotides: TGCAGTGCTAGATACGGACTAGCGGGGTACAATGAGCAGTTCTTC.

The sample holds a few counts of this clonotype. The V and J genes are TRBV4-2 and TRBJ2-1; weak D call: TRBD1 (6 bases). The germline V gene encodes CDR1 LGHNA and CDR2 YNFKEQ. This CDR3 is built from 17 residues. V lost 0 bases and J lost 4, with 16 bases in between. The CDR3 sequence: CASSQDFGQNLYNEQFF. The CDR3 DNA is TGTGCCAGCAGCCAAGATTTTGGACAGAACCTATACAATGAGCAGTTCTTC.

In this sample, this clonotype turned up many times. The rearrangement uses TRBV10-3 and TRBJ2-1, with 8 positions matching TRBD2. The V gene end was trimmed by 5 bases and the J gene end by 5 bases; junction bases not matched to a gene: 11. The length of the CDR3 is 16 residues. Germline V CDR1 and CDR2: ENHRY, SYGVKD. The CDR3 is CAISIWTSHDDNEQFF. The CDR3, as DNA: TGTGCCATCAGTATATGGACTAGCCACGATGACAATGAGCAGTTCTTC.

This clonotype was counted a few times. The chain recombines TRBV6-5 with TRBJ1-6; D is unresolved. V was cut by 8 bases and J by 9 bases, with 14 bases left in between. This CDR3 contains 13 residues. Germline V gene data show CDR1 as MNHEY and CDR2 as SVGAGI. The CDR3 nucleotides read TGTGCCAGCGGTTGGGTCCAGAGTTCACCCCTCCACTTT. This codes for CASGWVQSSPLHF.

This clonotype was seen only a few times. This sequence joins TRBV5-1 and TRBJ2-1, with TRBD1 matching 7 bases. CDR1 is SGHRS and CDR2 is YFSETQ in the germline V gene. After removal of 4 bases from V and 4 bases from J, the junction contained 5 bases not matched to a gene. This CDR3 has 14 residues. CDR3 protein: CASSPRDRYNEQFF. The DNA of the CDR3 is TGCGCCAGCAGCCCCCGGGACAGATACAATGAGCAGTTCTTC. The full variable domain, rest sourced from reference TRBV5-1 and TRBJ2-1, is KAGVTQTPRYLIKTRGQQVTLSCSPISGHRSVSWYQQTPGQGLQFLFEYFSETQRNKGNFPGRFSGRQFSNSRSEMNVSTLELGDSALYLCASSPRDRYNEQFFGPGTRLTVL.

This sequence joins TRBV7-9 and TRBJ2-5, with D possibly called TRBD1 or TRBD2 (5 bases each). Trimming left V 5 bases short and J 5 bases short, with 15 bases between. Germline values: CDR1 SEHNR, CDR2 FQNEAQ (reference sequence). CDR3 size: 14 residues. CDR3 amino acids: CASSHGGWGETQYF. The CDR3 DNA is TGTGCCAGCAGCCACGGAGGTTGGGGGGAGACCCAGTACTTC.

The table lists this clonotype with a few counts. The gene calls are TRBV7-2 and TRBJ2-5; the D is unclear. V shed 5 bases and J shed 5 bases, with 15 bases lying between them. Germline CDR1 and CDR2: SGHTA and FQGNSA. This CDR3 is 14 amino acids long. CDR3 sequence reads: CASSTYTLGETQYF. CDR3 nucleotide sequence: TGTGCCAGCAGCACCTACACCCTGGGGGAGACCCAGTACTTC.

The chain recombines TRBV20-1 with TRBJ1-5, with D uncertain. Germline values: CDR1 DFQATT, CDR2 SNEGSKA (reference sequence). The CDR3 length is 13 residues. V was trimmed by 3 bases and J by 3 bases, leaving 9 bases between them. As DNA, the CDR3 is TGCAGTGCTAGGTCCTCTCACAATCAGCCCCAGCATTTT. Encoded protein: CSARSSHNQPQHF.

The chain joins TRBV2 to TRBJ2-5; TRBD2 aligns across 9 bases. Germline V gives CDR1 SNHLY, CDR2 FYNNEI. CDR3 length: 14 amino acids. J was trimmed by 7 bases and V by 7 bases; bases with no gene match: 10. The CDR3 loop reads CASTGLAALVTQYF. For the CDR3, the DNA is TGTGCCAGCACGGGACTAGCCGCCTTGGTGACCCAGTACTTC.

The V gene is TRBV20-1, the J gene TRBJ2-5, with a tentative D call TRBD2 (6 bases). CDR3 length equals 12 residues. Trimming shortened V by 5 bases and J by 5 bases, and 12 bases separated the two germline ends. The germline V gene has CDR1 DFQATT and CDR2 SNEGSKA (reference sequence). CDR3: CSARGGSETQYF. CDR3 bases: TGCAGTGCTCGTGGGGGGTCCGAGACCCAGTACTTC.

The J gene is TRBJ2-1, the V gene TRBV12-3 or TRBV12-4; TRBD1 agrees at 7 bases. The CDR3 covers 15 residues. V lost 3 bases, J lost 2 bases, and 4 bases stayed unmatched. CDR3 region: CASSFRDRPYNEQFF. The CDR3 DNA is TGTGCCAGCAGTTTTCGGGACAGACCCTACAATGAGCAGTTCTTC.

The V gene is TRBV6-1, the J gene TRBJ2-3; TRBD2 matches 7 bases. Germline loops: CDR1 MNHNS, CDR2 SASEGT. This CDR3 contains 15 residues. V trimming: 6 bases; J trimming: 2 bases; junction bases outside the gene matches: 8. For the CDR3, the DNA is TGTGCCAGCAGGAAAGCGGGGCAGATCACAGATACGCAGTATTTT. Amino acids: CASRKAGQITDTQYF.

This chain joins TRBV6-2 or TRBV6-3 and TRBJ1-5; TRBD1 might be the D (5 bases). The CDR3 extends over 13 amino acids. CDR1 is MNHEY and CDR2 is SVGEGT in the germline V gene. V lost 6 bases and J lost 4, with 10 bases in between. CDR3 region: CASSPRVNQPQHF. CDR3 nucleotides: TGTGCCAGCAGCCCCAGGGTTAATCAGCCCCAGCATTTT.

J is TRBJ2-3 and V is TRBV5-1; 9 nucleotides align to TRBD1. Losses at the gene ends were 5 bases for V and 3 bases for J; bases not matched to a gene: 7. Germline V CDR1 and CDR2: SGHRS, YFSETQ. The CDR3 has 15 residues. CDR3 in amino acids: CASSRRDRDTDTQYF. The CDR3 DNA sequence: TGCGCCAGCAGTCGACGGGACAGGGATACAGATACGCAGTATTTT.

This clonotype was counted between two and nine times. V and J are TRBV5-5 and TRBJ2-3; 7 bases fit TRBD2. The trim removed 1 base at V and 1 base at J, leaving 6 bases unmatched. Germline assignment: CDR1 SGHKS and CDR2 YYEKEE (reference sequence). The length of the CDR3 is 16 residues. Here the CDR3 reads CASSLFGLGGTDTQYF. The CDR3 DNA reads TGTGCCAGCAGCTTGTTTGGACTAGGAGGCACAGATACGCAGTATTTT.

The chain couples TRBV28 to TRBJ2-3; 7 bases are shared with TRBD1. This CDR3 contains 16 residues. Trimming removed 6 bases from V and 5 bases from J; junction bases left unmatched: 14. The germline V gene has CDR1 MDHEN and CDR2 SYDVKM. CDR3 coding DNA: TGTGCCAGCAGATCCAACAGGGGCCTTATTTTAGATACGCAGTATTTT. Encoded protein: CASRSNRGLILDTQYF. Together with reference TRBV28 and TRBJ2-3, the CDR3 gives the full variable domain: DVKVTQSSRYLVKRTGEKVFLECVQDMDHENMFWYRQDPGLGLRLIYFSYDVKMKEKGDIPEGYSVSREKKERFSLILESASTNQTSMYLCASRSNRGLILDTQYFGPGTRLTVL.

This clonotype has more than one count but fewer than ten. The V and J genes are TRBV4-1 and TRBJ2-5; no reliable D call. Per the germline V gene, CDR1 is MGHRA and CDR2 is YSYEKL. The CDR3 has 15 amino acids. V lost 1 base, J lost 5 bases, and 14 bases lay in between. The DNA for the CDR3 is TGCGCCAGCAGCCAAGTACCTATCTTAGGGGAGACCCAGTACTTC. It codes for CASSQVPILGETQYF.

V usage is TRBV28 and J usage is TRBJ2-7, with D unclear. The CDR3 loop spans 12 amino acids. The germline V gene encodes CDR1 MDHEN and CDR2 SYDVKM. The germline V and J ends were trimmed by 6 bases and 5 bases, with 11 bases remaining between them. The CDR3 nucleotides are TGTGCCAGCAGCGCGGACGTACACGAGCAGTACTTC. It specifies CASSADVHEQYF.

This chain links TRBV20-1 with TRBJ2-7; 9 positions match TRBD1. Looked up from germline, CDR1 is DFQATT and CDR2 is SNEGSKA (reference sequence). V dropped 5 bases and J dropped 5; count of bases not matched to a gene: 10. This CDR3 spans 14 amino acids. CDR3 protein: CSAYTGQGRNEQYF. The CDR3 DNA reads TGCAGTGCTTATACCGGACAGGGGAGGAACGAGCAGTACTTC.